The next 23 T cell receptor beta chains were all read from a single sample in a study of blood T cell repertoires in COVID-19. TCRdb keeps only in-frame clones here, not all; method: immunoSEQ multiplex PCR. The data show 270,000 or so clones, with about 89% seen just once and approximately 4.6% held by the top ten. The sample was peripheral blood. These TCRs come from a man in his forties with acute or convalescent COVID-19.

V usage is TRBV5-4 and J usage is TRBJ1-3, with D unclear. In germline, CDR1 is SGHNT, CDR2 YYREEE (reference sequence). V lost 0 bases, J lost 0 bases, and 16 bases lay in between. There are 18 residues in the CDR3. The CDR3 region has the DNA TGTGCCAGCAGCTTGGAACCGGCCCGTACAGACTCTGGAAACACCATATATTTT. It translates to CASSLEPARTDSGNTIYF. Full variable domain (remainder filled in from reference TRBV5-4 and TRBJ1-3): ETGVTQSPTHLIKTRGQQVTLRCSSQSGHNTVSWYQQALGQGPQFIFQYYREEENGRGNFPPRFSGLQFPNYSSELNVNALELDDSALYLCASSLEPARTDSGNTIYFGEGSWLTVV.

The chain combines TRBV15 with TRBJ1-4; no clear D. Looked up from germline, CDR1 is LNHNV and CDR2 is YYDKDF (reference sequence). This CDR3 is built from 12 residues. V lost 0 bases to trimming and J lost 7 bases, with 3 bases between them. The DNA for the CDR3 is TGTGCCACCAGCAGAGACCTTGAAAAACTGTTTTTT. It encodes CATSRDLEKLFF.

This chain connects TRBV3-1 (or the pseudogene TRBV3-2) to TRBJ2-1; no clear D. CDR3 length equals 15 residues. In germline, CDR1 is LGHDT, CDR2 YNNKEL (reference sequence). The germline V and J ends were trimmed by 1 base and 3 bases, with 10 bases remaining between them. CDR3 loop: CASSQAPASYNEQFF. In DNA, the CDR3 is TGTGCCAGCAGCCAAGCCCCCGCTAGCTACAATGAGCAGTTCTTC.

This clone was seen more than once but under ten times. The chain couples TRBV6-5 to TRBJ1-5; 11 bases line up with TRBD1. J gave up 2 bases and V 8 bases, and 5 bases lay outside the gene matches. The CDR3 spans 15 residues. The germline V gene has CDR1 MNHEY and CDR2 SVGAGI. CDR3 in amino acids: CASGTGGGGNQPQHF. The CDR3 DNA reads TGTGCCAGCGGGACAGGGGGAGGGGGCAATCAGCCCCAGCATTTT.

The J gene is TRBJ2-2, the V gene TRBV7-9; D possibly corresponds to TRBD1 (5 bases). The CDR3 is 14 residues long. The germline V and J ends were trimmed by 2 bases and 2 bases, with 6 bases remaining between them. The germline V gene has CDR1 SEHNR and CDR2 FQNEAQ (reference sequence). CDR3 nucleotide sequence: TGTGCCAGCAGCTTACAGGGAAACACCGGGGAGCTGTTTTTT. Protein product: CASSLQGNTGELFF.

The J gene is TRBJ2-1, the V gene TRBV11-3; 15 nucleotides match TRBD2. The length of the CDR3 is 18 residues. From germline, CDR1 is SGHNT and CDR2 YENEEA. V shed 4 bases and J 3 bases; nucleotides not matched to a gene: 7. This CDR3 is CASSSGLAGGPYYNEQFF. In DNA form, the CDR3 reads TGTGCCAGCAGCTCAGGACTAGCGGGGGGGCCCTACTACAATGAGCAGTTCTTC.

The CDR3 protein is CASSLGRLEQFF. The DNA for the CDR3 is TGTGCCAGCAGCTTGGGGAGGTTAGAGCAGTTCTTC. The chain has TRBV11-2 and TRBJ2-1, with D tentatively TRBD2 (6 bases). V lost 3 bases, J lost 10 bases, and 10 bases lay in between. There are 12 residues in the CDR3. Per germline, CDR1 SGHAT and CDR2 FQNNGV.

V is TRBV4-2 and J is TRBJ1-1; 7 bases agree with TRBD1. This CDR3 spans 15 amino acids. V was pared by 1 base and J by 6 bases, with 8 bases of the junction left unmatched. The germline V gene encodes CDR1 LGHNA and CDR2 YNFKEQ. CDR3 nucleotide sequence: TGTGCCAGCAGCCAAGCAGGGGGGCGAGGGTCTGAAGCTTTCTTT. The encoded protein is CASSQAGGRGSEAFF.

This clone has more than one count but fewer than ten. This chain links TRBV4-2 with TRBJ1-6, with TRBD1 matching over 7 bases. The germline gives CDR1 LGHNA, CDR2 YNFKEQ. V lost 0 bases and J lost 10; bases outside the gene matches: 9. The CDR3 length is 16 residues. The CDR3 nucleotides read TGTGCCAGCAGCCAAGACCCGGGACAGTCGGGGTCACCCCTCCACTTT. Residues: CASSQDPGQSGSPLHF.

The sample holds one count of this clone. The chain uses TRBV12-5 and TRBJ1-2, with D possibly being TRBD1 (6 bases). The length of the CDR3 is 15 residues. V was cut by 2 bases and J by 8 bases, with 18 bases left in between. Germline CDR1 is LGHNT and CDR2 is FRNRAP. CDR3 loop: CASGLTTGRASGYTF. The CDR3 DNA is TGTGCTAGTGGTTTGACCACAGGGAGGGCAAGCGGCTACACCTTC.

The rearrangement links TRBV6-5 to TRBJ1-4; TRBD1 aligns across 7 bases. The J segment lost 3 bases and the V segment lost 6 bases, leaving 7 bases of the junction unmatched. Looked up from germline, CDR1 is MNHEY and CDR2 is SVGAGI. The length of the CDR3 is 15 residues. The CDR3 reads CASSLGGAANEKLFF. The CDR3 DNA sequence: TGTGCCAGCAGCTTAGGGGGCGCAGCTAATGAAAAACTGTTTTTT.

The J gene is TRBJ1-5, the V gene TRBV19, with a weak D call TRBD1 (6 bases). The CDR3 is made up of 15 amino acids. Germline CDR1 and CDR2: LNHDA and SQIVND (reference sequence). V lost 5 bases, J lost 3 bases, and 14 bases lay in between. The CDR3 DNA follows: TGTGCCAGTAGTTCTCTTGACAGGTTCAATCAGCCCCAGCATTTT. Protein: CASSSLDRFNQPQHF.

This clone was picked up one time. The gene calls are TRBV10-2 and TRBJ1-1; D is possibly TRBD1 (6 bases). Germline assignment: CDR1 WSHSY and CDR2 SAAADI. Trimming removed 3 bases from V and 4 bases from J, with 15 bases in between. CDR3 size: 15 residues. The CDR3 DNA reads as TGCGCCAGCAGTGAAGTAAAGGGCAGGGGCACTGAAGCTTTCTTT. It encodes CASSEVKGRGTEAFF.

The V call is TRBV2, the J call TRBJ1-2; perhaps TRBD1 as D (5 bases). The germline CDR1 and CDR2 sequences are SNHLY and FYNNEI. The length of the CDR3 is 12 residues. CDR3 protein: CAAESGGNRYTF. The CDR3 DNA reads as TGTGCGGCGGAATCGGGGGGAAATCGCTACACCTTC.

In this sample, this clone turned up a few times. The V gene is TRBV2, the J gene TRBJ1-2; TRBD1 matches at 8 bases. This CDR3 contains 15 residues. Germline values: CDR1 SNHLY, CDR2 FYNNEI. After removal of 8 bases from V and 0 bases from J, the junction contained 8 bases not matched to a gene. The CDR3 DNA is TGTGCCAGCGGGACCGGGACAGGAGCTAACTATGGCTACACCTTC. This translates into CASGTGTGANYGYTF.

This clone was observed a few times. The V gene is TRBV7-2, the J gene TRBJ2-7; D is unclear. V was shortened by 3 bases and J by 0 bases, with 12 bases between the two germline ends. Germline CDR1 is SGHTA and CDR2 is FQGNSA. The CDR3 is 15 residues long. DNA of the CDR3: TGTGCCAGCAGCTTCGGCAGGTTGAGCTCCTACGAGCAGTACTTC. Residues: CASSFGRLSSYEQYF.

The gene calls are TRBV15 and TRBJ2-7; tentative D call: TRBD1 (7 bases). The germline V and J ends were trimmed by 3 bases and 2 bases, with 11 bases remaining between them. CDR3 size: 14 residues. Looked up from germline, CDR1 is LNHNV and CDR2 is YYDKDF (reference sequence). The CDR3 protein is CATSSQGGPYEQYF. CDR3 sequence (DNA): TGTGCCACCAGCAGTCAGGGGGGACCCTACGAGCAGTACTTC.

The V and J genes are TRBV7-3 and TRBJ2-1; unclear D gene. Trimming took 5 bases from V and 9 from J, leaving 11 bases between them. This CDR3 comprises 12 residues. Looked up from germline, CDR1 is SGHTA and CDR2 is FQGTGA. In DNA, the CDR3 is TGTGCCAGCAGCCTGACAACCGGTGAGCAGTTCTTC. This gives the protein CASSLTTGEQFF.

This clone has just one count. The J gene is TRBJ1-6, the V gene TRBV21-1. TRBV21-1 counts as a pseudogene. The CDR3 length is 14 residues. CDR3 sequence (DNA): TGTGCCAGCAGCAAACCGGGAGTCGCGTCGGCCCTCCACTTT. Translating it yields CASSKPGVASALHF.

The V and J genes are TRBV7-9 and TRBJ2-7; 8 bases are a match to TRBD1. Trimming at V came to 3 bases and at J to 2 bases, leaving 3 bases not matched to a gene. Per germline, CDR1 SEHNR and CDR2 FQNEAQ (reference sequence). The CDR3 sequence is 14 residues long. The CDR3 bases are TGTGCCAGCAGCTTTGGGACAGGAGCCTACGAGCAGTACTTC. Residues: CASSFGTGAYEQYF.

CDR3 in amino acids: CASSPGSRYEQYF. DNA for the CDR3: TGTGCCAGCAGCCCAGGGTCTCGCTACGAGCAGTACTTC. V gene TRBV9 combines with J gene TRBJ2-7; D is possibly TRBD1 (5 bases). The CDR3 totals 13 residues. V gave up 4 bases and J gave up 3 bases, with 11 bases separating them. Germline V gene lookup returns CDR1 SGDLS and CDR2 YYNGEE.

This chain uses TRBV5-8 with TRBJ2-7; TRBD1 matches at 10 bases. The V and J ends lost 2 bases and 2 bases, in that order; junction bases with no gene match: 7. The CDR3 totals 16 residues. Germline lookup yields CDR1 SGHTS and CDR2 YDEGEE. The DNA of the CDR3 is TGTGCCAGCAGCTTCCCCACCGGGACAGGGGCCTACGAGCAGTACTTC. Its protein product is CASSFPTGTGAYEQYF.

This chain uses TRBV2 with TRBJ2-1, with D perhaps matching TRBD2 (6 bases). V dropped 5 bases and J dropped 2 bases, with 13 bases sitting between them. The CDR3 consists of 15 residues. Germline V gene sequence: CDR1 SNHLY, CDR2 FYNNEI. CDR3 region: CASSPGTGAYNEQFF. The CDR3 DNA is TGTGCCAGCAGTCCCGGGACGGGGGCCTACAATGAGCAGTTCTTC.